One and the same sample provided the 32 T cell receptor beta chains below, sequenced in a study of T cells in Graves' hyperthyroidism and ophthalmopathy (dated by TCRdb to about 2019). Libraries were constructed by multiplex PCR. The sequencer was an Illumina HiSeq 2000. Amplification of TCR beta CDR3 regions was carried out from RNA transcripts. For the first round of RT-PCR on the TCR CDR3, the HTBI primer set was used together with the Qiagen OneStep RT-PCR kit. TCRdb trimmed public reads at Q25 via fastp, called clones via MiXCR and kept in-frame beta chains. Rows matching on CDR3 protein sequence are summarized as one entry with the most common DNA and genes. This sample holds about 290,000 distinct CDR3 sequences; 12% to 15% were observed only once. The leading ten clones occupy 7.9% of the sample. The specimen was blood. These receptors all stem from a middle-aged woman with Graves' hyperthyroidism.

The genes are TRBV19 and TRBJ1-5; possible D gene TRBD1, 5 bases. The CDR3 sequence is 14 residues long. Trimming took 3 bases from V and 5 from J, leaving 11 bases between them. Per germline, CDR1 LNHDA and CDR2 SQIVND (reference sequence). CDR3: CASSIRGADQPQHF. The CDR3 bases are TGTGCCAGTAGTATTAGAGGGGCGGATCAGCCCCAGCATTTT.

As regards this clonotype: A single base separates this from a much larger clone, so it may be a read error. This chain joins TRBV20-1 and TRBJ2-5, with D unclear. Between the trimmed V and J ends, which lost 2 bases and 5 bases, there was a span of 9 bases. Per the germline V gene, CDR1 is DFQATT and CDR2 is SNEGSKA (reference sequence). The CDR3 length is 12 residues. CDR3 sequence (DNA): TGCAGTGCTAGACAGTCAGCGGAGACCCAGTACTTC. This codes for CSARQSAETQYF.

The rearrangement links TRBV11-2 to TRBJ1-6; D gene ambiguous. Trimming removed 4 bases at V and 0 bases at J, with 7 bases between. The CDR3 is 15 residues long. Germline assignment: CDR1 SGHAT and CDR2 FQNNGV. In DNA form, the CDR3 reads TGTGCCAGCAGCTCCCAGAGCTCCTATAATTCACCCCTCCACTTT. Encoded protein: CASSSQSSYNSPLHF.

This clonotype appeared many times. V and J are TRBV2 and TRBJ1-5; D uncertain. The CDR3 has 14 residues. The germline V gene has CDR1 SNHLY and CDR2 FYNNEI. Deletions cut 7 bases from V and 2 bases from J, with 12 bases between. CDR3 bases: TGTGCCAGCAATAACGGGTTTGGCAATCAGCCCCAGCATTTT. It translates to CASNNGFGNQPQHF.

This clonotype was counted many times. J is TRBJ2-7 and V is TRBV10-3; no reliable D call. The germline V gene encodes CDR1 ENHRY and CDR2 SYGVKD. The V end lost 8 bases, the J end lost 3 bases, and 14 bases lay between the germline ends. CDR3 length: 13 amino acids. CDR3 protein: CAIGPSSDYEQYF. The CDR3 bases are TGTGCCATCGGACCCTCCAGCGACTACGAGCAGTACTTC.

This clonotype was seen at least ten times. The genes are TRBV3-1 and TRBJ2-3; the D gene is possibly TRBD2 (7 bases). The CDR3 extends over 16 amino acids. With 4 bases removed from V and 6 bases from J, the gap between germline ends came to 20 bases. In germline, CDR1 is LGHDT, CDR2 YNNKEL (reference sequence). CDR3 bases: TGTGCCAGCAGCCCCTACCGGCGAGAGGGGGGGGATACGCAGTATTTT. It is translated as CASSPYRREGGDTQYF.

This clonotype was counted at least ten times. The genes are TRBV3-1 and TRBJ1-1, with 9 bases aligning to TRBD1. CDR3 size: 14 residues. Germline lookup yields CDR1 LGHDT and CDR2 YNNKEL (reference sequence). Unmatched junction bases numbered 5, after V lost 4 bases and J lost 5 bases. The CDR3 loop is CASSRLDRGTEAFF. CDR3 nucleotide sequence: TGTGCCAGCAGCCGGCTGGACAGGGGTACTGAAGCTTTCTTT.

With respect to this clonotype: One base away lies a much larger clone, so this may be a sequencing read error. The chain recombines TRBV12-3 or TRBV12-4 with TRBJ1-5; the D gene is possibly TRBD1 (5 bases). Trimming stripped 2 bases from V and 6 bases from J, with 20 bases between. The CDR3 totals 17 residues. The CDR3 reads CASSLHLGTTTSQPQHF. Written as DNA, the CDR3 is TGTGCCAGCAGTTTACATCTGGGGACCACGACCAGTCAGCCCCAGCATTTT.

This clonotype was observed at least ten times. The chain uses TRBV2 and TRBJ1-5, with 7 bases lining up with TRBD1. After removal of 4 bases from V and 3 bases from J, the junction contained 6 bases not matched to a gene. CDR1 is SNHLY and CDR2 is FYNNEI in the germline V gene. The CDR3 covers 15 residues. CDR3 DNA: TGTGCCAGCAGTGTATTGGGACAGAACAATCAGCCCCAGCATTTT. This codes for CASSVLGQNNQPQHF.

This clonotype was counted at least ten times. This chain connects TRBV28 to TRBJ1-4, with D tentatively TRBD1 (6 bases). This CDR3 has 16 amino acids. Germline lookup yields CDR1 MDHEN and CDR2 SYDVKM. Between the trimmed V and J ends, which lost 3 bases and 8 bases, there was a span of 19 bases. DNA for the CDR3: TGTGCCAGCAGTTTGCAACTAGGGGGAGGGCGCGAAAAACTGTTTTTT. Its translation: CASSLQLGGGREKLFF.

This clonotype has at least ten counts. The V and J genes are TRBV20-1 and TRBJ1-1, with D possibly TRBD1 on 5 matching bases. The CDR3 has 15 residues. Germline CDR1 reads DFQATT; CDR2 reads SNEGSKA (reference sequence). V dropped 0 bases and J dropped 0 bases, with 11 bases sitting between them. The CDR3 here is CSARDLTAVNTEAFF. CDR3 DNA: TGCAGTGCTAGAGACCTGACAGCAGTGAACACTGAAGCTTTCTTT.

This clonotype was observed many times. The J gene is TRBJ2-1, the V gene TRBV27; TRBD2 aligns across 9 bases. The CDR3 is 16 amino acids. CDR1 is MNHEY and CDR2 is SMNVEV in the germline V gene (reference sequence). With V trimmed by 2 bases and J by 1 base, 3 bases remained unmatched. The DNA for the CDR3 is TGTGCCAGCAGTTTAATAGCGGGAGTGTCCTACAATGAGCAGTTCTTC. It translates to CASSLIAGVSYNEQFF.

This clonotype was seen many times. The chain couples TRBV6-1 to TRBJ2-1; 10 positions agree with TRBD2. The CDR3 is made up of 14 amino acids. The J segment lost 12 bases and the V segment lost 5 bases, leaving 10 bases of the junction unmatched. Germline V gene sequence: CDR1 MNHNS, CDR2 SASEGT. In nucleotides, the CDR3 is TGTGCCAGCAGTACTCTAGCGGGAGTTTACCCGCAGTTCTTC. Amino acids: CASSTLAGVYPQFF.

This clonotype was counted at least ten times. The CDR3, as DNA: TGTGCCAGCAGCTCCCAAGGGACTACGAACACTGAAGCTTTCTTT. Protein: CASSSQGTTNTEAFF. The chain is built from TRBV7-2 and TRBJ1-1; weak D call: TRBD1 (5 bases). V was shortened by 4 bases and J by 1 base, with 13 bases between the two germline ends. Germline loops: CDR1 SGHTA, CDR2 FQGNSA. This CDR3 spans 15 amino acids.

This clonotype showed up many times. This chain uses TRBV24-1 with TRBJ2-1, with D possibly TRBD2 on 6 matching bases. CDR3 length: 14 residues. Germline V gene lookup returns CDR1 KGHDR and CDR2 SFDVKD. Trimming left V 8 bases short and J 3 bases short, with 13 bases between. CDR3 loop: CATNSGDYYNEQFF. For the CDR3, the DNA is TGTGCCACCAATAGCGGAGACTACTACAATGAGCAGTTCTTC.

This clonotype was found a few times. The rearrangement links TRBV4-1 to TRBJ2-5; TRBD2 matches at 9 bases. Trimming took 9 bases from V and 5 from J; bases not matched to a gene: 13. The CDR3 totals 15 residues. Germline V CDR1 and CDR2: MGHRA, YSYEKL. The CDR3 coding sequence is TGCGCCAGTAGCAGGTTTAGCGGGAGAGTGGAGACCCAGTACTTC. This translates into CASSRFSGRVETQYF.

The V and J genes are TRBV20-1 and TRBJ2-1; TRBD2 aligns across 8 bases. V shed 4 bases, J shed 8 bases, and the junction held 10 bases outside the gene matches. This CDR3 region has 14 residues. The V gene's germline CDR1 is DFQATT and CDR2 SNEGSKA (reference sequence). The CDR3 region has the DNA TGCAGTGCTAAAAAAGCGGGAGTCGTCGATGAGCAGTTCTTC. Its translation: CSAKKAGVVDEQFF.

This clonotype was picked up many times. This chain links TRBV28 with TRBJ2-7; tentative D call: TRBD1 (6 bases). Germline values: CDR1 MDHEN, CDR2 SYDVKM. The CDR3 is made up of 15 amino acids. Trimming removed 4 bases from V and 2 bases from J, with 15 bases in between. CDR3 loop: CASSYHGQSTYEQYF. The CDR3 DNA is TGTGCCAGCAGTTACCACGGACAGTCCACCTACGAGCAGTACTTC.

This clonotype has just a few counts. The chain carries TRBV6-1 and TRBJ1-4, with 7 bases lining up with TRBD1. The V segment lost 8 bases and the J segment 5 bases; nucleotides outside the gene matches: 11. CDR3 length: 15 residues. The V gene's germline CDR1 is MNHNS and CDR2 SASEGT. The CDR3 loop reads CASGHRGARNEKLFF. Written as DNA, the CDR3 is TGTGCCAGCGGCCACAGGGGCGCGAGGAATGAAAAACTGTTTTTT.

At least ten counts were recorded for this clonotype. The chain has TRBV28 and TRBJ1-5; maybe TRBD1 (5 bases). The CDR3 is 15 amino acids. Between the trimmed V and J ends, which lost 8 bases and 2 bases, there was a span of 16 bases. Germline V gives CDR1 MDHEN, CDR2 SYDVKM. CDR3 sequence: CASSLGGIRNQPQHF. Here the CDR3 DNA reads TGTGCCAGCTCTCTGGGGGGTATTCGCAATCAGCCCCAGCATTTT.

The sample holds many counts of this clonotype. The chain uses TRBV2 and TRBJ1-6; 7 nucleotides align to TRBD1. The trim removed 5 bases at V and 15 bases at J, leaving 4 bases unmatched. Germline CDR1 reads SNHLY; CDR2 reads FYNNEI. The CDR3 totals 11 residues. As DNA, the CDR3 is TGTGCCAGCAGTACAGGGGTCGACCTCCACTTT. Protein: CASSTGVDLHF.

This clonotype occurred many times. This chain links TRBV28 with TRBJ2-1; tentatively, D is TRBD1 (6 bases). Per the germline V gene, CDR1 is MDHEN and CDR2 is SYDVKM. The CDR3 sequence is 12 residues long. V was clipped by 8 bases and J by 7 bases, with 12 bases between them. The CDR3 nucleotides are TGTGCCAGCGGGGGACACAGAAATGAGCAGTTCTTC. As protein: CASGGHRNEQFF.

There are many counts of this clonotype. The gene calls are TRBV6-1 and TRBJ1-2; D ambiguous. The CDR3 is made up of 14 amino acids. Trimming left V 7 bases short and J 2 bases short, with 14 bases between. CDR1 MNHNS and CDR2 SASEGT come from the germline V gene. CDR3 in DNA: TGTGCCAGCATACTCGATGGACGAAACTATGGCTACACCTTC. Protein: CASILDGRNYGYTF.

The chain combines TRBV7-9 with TRBJ2-7, with D possibly TRBD1 on 6 matching bases. The CDR3 is made up of 16 amino acids. V lost 5 bases and J lost 3, with 20 bases in between. Germline-derived CDR1 and CDR2 are SEHNR and FQNEAQ (reference sequence). The CDR3, as DNA: TGTGCCAGCAGCCCCGCCCCTCTGGGGACACGCTACGAGCAGTACTTC. Protein product: CASSPAPLGTRYEQYF.

This clonotype was counted many times. The rearrangement joins TRBV7-9 to TRBJ2-7, with a possible D match to TRBD1 (5 bases). Germline V gene lookup returns CDR1 SEHNR and CDR2 FQNEAQ (reference sequence). The V and J ends lost 6 bases and 2 bases respectively, with 8 bases between them. This CDR3 is 12 amino acids long. This CDR3 is CASRQGTYEQYF. Written as DNA, the CDR3 is TGTGCCAGCAGGCAGGGCACCTACGAGCAGTACTTC.

This clonotype was seen more than once but under ten times. This rearrangement joins TRBV7-9 to TRBJ1-6; D remains ambiguous. V dropped 4 bases and J dropped 7 bases, with 8 bases sitting between them. The germline V gene has CDR1 SEHNR and CDR2 FQNEAQ (reference sequence). This CDR3 region has 13 residues. CDR3 sequence reads: CASSSLGNSPLHF. In DNA form, the CDR3 reads TGTGCCAGCAGCTCGTTAGGGAATTCACCCCTCCACTTT. The whole variable domain, remainder taken from reference TRBV7-9 and TRBJ1-6, is DTGVSQNPRHKITKRGQNVTFRCDPISEHNRLYWYRQTLGQGPEFLTYFQNEAQLEKSRLLSDRFSAERPKGSFSTLEIQRTEQGDSAMYLCASSSLGNSPLHFGNGTRLTVT.

This clonotype was seen at least ten times. V usage is TRBV27 and J usage is TRBJ1-2; D is undetermined. Germline CDR1 is MNHEY and CDR2 is SMNVEV (reference sequence). There are 12 residues in the CDR3. With 2 bases removed from V and 4 bases from J, the gap between germline ends came to 5 bases. The CDR3 region has the DNA TGTGCCAGCAGTTTAAGTGGCTATGGCTACACCTTC. This gives the protein CASSLSGYGYTF.

The rearrangement links TRBV5-1 to TRBJ2-7; D ambiguous. Germline-derived CDR1 and CDR2 are SGHRS and YFSETQ. The CDR3 spans 14 residues. V lost 5 bases to trimming and J lost 4 bases, with 16 bases between them. CDR3 amino acids: CASSQIKGSYEQYF. The DNA for the CDR3 is TGCGCCAGCAGTCAAATCAAGGGCTCTTACGAGCAGTACTTC.

This clonotype was detected ten times or more. V is TRBV19 and J is TRBJ2-3; a weak D match, TRBD1 (5 bases). The CDR3 has 14 residues. Germline-derived CDR1 and CDR2 are LNHDA and SQIVND (reference sequence). Trimming pared 1 base from V and 4 bases from J, leaving 9 bases between. The CDR3 coding sequence is TGTGCCAGTAGTATAGGGGGCGCCTCAGATACGCAGTATTTT. It encodes CASSIGGASDTQYF.

This clonotype was counted at least ten times. The chain employs TRBV20-1 and TRBJ2-1, with 9 nucleotides matching TRBD1. J lost 8 bases, V lost 5 bases, and 7 bases had no gene match. The CDR3 runs 13 residues. Germline lookup yields CDR1 DFQATT and CDR2 SNEGSKA (reference sequence). The CDR3 region has the DNA TGCAGTGCTTTGGGACAGGGCAGTCATGAGCAGTTCTTC. Its translation is CSALGQGSHEQFF.

This clonotype appeared many times. V and J are TRBV28 and TRBJ1-5; TRBD1 is a possible D gene (5 bases). The CDR3 runs to 15 residues. V dropped 3 bases and J dropped 2 bases, with 11 bases sitting between them. Germline V lookup: CDR1 MDHEN, CDR2 SYDVKM. The CDR3 reads CASSFPGMGNQPQHF. In nucleotides, the CDR3 is TGTGCCAGCAGTTTCCCAGGGATGGGCAATCAGCCCCAGCATTTT.

This clonotype was counted at least ten times. This chain links TRBV6-1 with TRBJ2-5, with TRBD1 matching over 12 bases. This CDR3 is built from 16 residues. With V trimmed by 1 base and J by 0 bases, 0 bases remained unmatched. Per germline, CDR1 MNHNS and CDR2 SASEGT. The CDR3 protein is CASSEGDRGHQETQYF. In nucleotides, the CDR3 is TGTGCCAGCAGTGAAGGGGACAGGGGGCACCAAGAGACCCAGTACTTC.